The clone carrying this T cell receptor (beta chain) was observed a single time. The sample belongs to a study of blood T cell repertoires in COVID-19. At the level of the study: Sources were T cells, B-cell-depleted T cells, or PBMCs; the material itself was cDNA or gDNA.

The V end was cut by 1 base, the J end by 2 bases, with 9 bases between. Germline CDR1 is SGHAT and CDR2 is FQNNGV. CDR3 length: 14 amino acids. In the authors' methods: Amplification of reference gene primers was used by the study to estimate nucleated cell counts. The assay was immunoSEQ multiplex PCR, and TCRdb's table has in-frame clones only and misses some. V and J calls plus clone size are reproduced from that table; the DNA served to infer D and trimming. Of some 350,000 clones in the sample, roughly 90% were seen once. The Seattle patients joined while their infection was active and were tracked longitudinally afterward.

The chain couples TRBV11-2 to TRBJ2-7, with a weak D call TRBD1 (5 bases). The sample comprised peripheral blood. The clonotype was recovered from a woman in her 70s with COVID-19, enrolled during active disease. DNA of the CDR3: TGTGCCAGCAGCTTAGGCCCAGGGCCCTACGAGCAGTACTTC. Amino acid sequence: CASSLGPGPYEQYF. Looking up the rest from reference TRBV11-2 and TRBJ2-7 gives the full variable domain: EAGVAQSPRYKIIEKRQSVAFWCNPISGHATLYWYQQILGQGPKLLIQFQNNGVVDDSQLPKDRFSAERLKGVDSTLKIQPAKLEDSAVYLCASSLGPGPYEQYFGPGTRLTVT.